This T cell receptor beta chain was documented in a study of T-cell reconstitution after alpha-beta-depleted transplantation in children. As to this clonotype: A much larger clone sits a single nucleotide away, making a read error possible.

The CDR3 spans 19 residues. J lost 1 base, V lost 11 bases, and 20 bases had no gene match. CDR1 is SGHAT, CDR2 FQDESV, per germline (reference sequence). Preparation of the TCRbeta library used unique molecular identifiers. In TCRdb, the PCR reads were re-called with MiXCR into one record per CDR3 protein. The sample lists some 220,000 distinct CDR3 sequences, about 9.2% occurring once. This sequence joins TRBV11-1 and TRBJ1-1; 12 nucleotides align to TRBD1. The sample was PBMCs from the stem cell graft donor, taken from the stem cell graft. The clonotype originates from a human donor who donated a stem cell graft to a child with acute lymphoblastic leukemia. CDR3 nucleotides: TGTGCCTCTGCCGGGACAGGGGGCTTCAGCTTAAGCGAGAACACTGAAGCTTTCTTT. Residues: CASAGTGGFSLSENTEAFF.